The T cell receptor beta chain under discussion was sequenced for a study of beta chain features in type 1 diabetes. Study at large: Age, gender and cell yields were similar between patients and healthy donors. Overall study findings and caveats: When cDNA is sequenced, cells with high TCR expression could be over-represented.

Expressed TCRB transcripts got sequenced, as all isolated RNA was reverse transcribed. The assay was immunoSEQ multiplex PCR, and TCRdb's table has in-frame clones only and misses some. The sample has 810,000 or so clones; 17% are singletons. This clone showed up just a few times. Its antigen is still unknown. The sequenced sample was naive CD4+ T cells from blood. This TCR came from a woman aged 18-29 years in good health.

Written as DNA, the CDR3 is TGTGCCAGCAGTGACGACAGGGGGGGATCGAAGGAAAAACTGTTTTTT. Encoded protein: CASSDDRGGSKEKLFF. The J gene is TRBJ1-4, the V gene TRBV25-1; 9 bases are shared with TRBD1. The ends lost 3 bases at V and 8 bases at J; junction bases unmatched: 10. Germline V gene sequence: CDR1 MGHDK, CDR2 SYGVNS. The CDR3 covers 16 residues. Drawing the rest from reference TRBV25-1 and TRBJ1-4, the complete variable domain is EADIYQTPRYLVIGTGKKITLECSQTMGHDKMYWYQQDPGMELHLIHYSYGVNSTEKGDLSSESTVSRIRTEHFPLTLESARPSHTSQYLCASSDDRGGSKEKLFFGSGTQLSVL.